Below, 3 T cell receptor beta chains from the same sample are listed, as sequenced in a study of blood T cells in healthy people across ages. The use of a sample-barcoded 5' primer and a J-beta primer mix characterized a second PCR of about 7 to 12 cycles. TCRdb fed the 5' RACE reads into MiXCR, producing one record per CDR3 protein. The repertoire holds roughly 2 million distinct CDR3 sequences, with about 49% as singletons. The source material was blood. The receptors were sampled from a woman aged 40 to 50 in good health.

This sequence joins TRBV20-1 and TRBJ2-3; a possible D gene is TRBD1 (6 bases). Germline lookup yields CDR1 DFQATT and CDR2 SNEGSKA (reference sequence). V was clipped by 4 bases and J by 2 bases, with 13 bases between them. There are 14 residues in the CDR3. This CDR3 reads CSATKQGVTDTQYF. The CDR3 DNA follows: TGCAGTGCTACGAAACAGGGTGTCACAGATACGCAGTATTTT.

This clonotype was counted between two and nine times. This chain links TRBV6-4 with TRBJ2-6, with 9 nucleotides matching TRBD1. V was pared by 7 bases and J by 1 base, with 8 bases of the junction left unmatched. The CDR3 extends over 17 amino acids. Germline V lookup: CDR1 MRHNA, CDR2 SNTAGT. The CDR3 loop is CASIPTGGASGANVLTF. The CDR3 DNA is TGTGCCAGCATTCCCACAGGGGGCGCATCTGGGGCCAACGTCCTGACTTTC.

The chain has TRBV7-3 and TRBJ2-1; a possible D gene is TRBD2 (5 bases). The germline gives CDR1 SGHTA, CDR2 FQGTGA. Trimming stripped 3 bases from V and 13 bases from J, with 16 bases between. This CDR3 has 13 residues. Here the CDR3 reads CASSLSPLAVQFF. The CDR3 nucleotides are TGTGCCAGCAGCTTGAGCCCCCTAGCAGTCCAGTTCTTC.